In its sample, the clone carrying this TCR beta chain was seen once. Its target is not known. This specimen belongs to a study of OX40 agonist ivuxolimab in advanced cancers. Findings and limits, study-wide: Antigen specificity remained undetermined for the expanded peripheral T cells. At 0.1 to 3.0 mg/kg and by week 6, clonal expansion occurred in CD4+ and CD8+ blood T cells. Expanded clones tended on average to be more numerous among CD8+ T cells than CD4+.

The CDR3 extends over 17 amino acids. CDR1 and CDR2 from the germline V gene are WNHNN and SYGVQD (reference sequence). The ends lost 3 bases at V and 7 bases at J; junction bases unmatched: 12. The method was immunoSEQ multiplex PCR; TCRdb's version includes in-frame clones alone and lacks a portion of them. The sample has tens of thousands of clones, about 79% seen once. Systemic immunosuppression or autoimmune disease history was grounds to exclude patients. The TCR sequence derives from an adult with an advanced solid tumor such as melanoma, head and neck, liver or kidney cancer. The genes are TRBV10-1 and TRBJ2-1; 10 bases match TRBD1. The sample was CD4+ or CD8+ T cells sorted from blood, taken in a trial of the OX40 agonist ivuxolimab. CDR3 nucleotide sequence: TGCGCCAGCAGTGACCGATCCGGGACAGGGGTCATGAATGAGCAGTTCTTC. Protein: CASSDRSGTGVMNEQFF.